The rows below give T cell receptor beta chains drawn from one sample of a study of blood T cell repertoires in COVID-19. The repertoire was sequenced with immunoSEQ multiplex PCR; TCRdb's copy has only in-frame clones and lacks some. The table shows under 250,000 clones, with over 60% occurring only once. Sequenced input: peripheral blood. Source of these receptors: a woman in her 70s with acute or convalescent COVID-19. The CDR3 runs from the conserved cysteine through the conserved F or W. A D gene is named only where the DNA matches it firmly. Size values are once, few and many counts, or a class for expanded clones, and some rows have none.

j_gene: TRBJ2-2
abundance: NA
d_gene: TRBD2
v_gene: TRBV19
CDR3aa: CASSYLAGEAGELFF
CDR3nt: TGTGCCAGTAGCTATCTAGCGGGAGAGGCCGGGGAGCTGTTTTTT

j_gene: TRBJ1-4
abundance: NA
d_gene: NA
v_gene: TRBV7-8
CDR3aa: CASSPTASNEKLFF
CDR3nt: TGTGCCAGCAGCCCGACAGCCAGTAATGAAAAACTGTTTTTT

j_gene: TRBJ1-1
abundance: NA
d_gene: TRBD1
v_gene: TRBV18
CDR3aa: CASSPERSGGTEAFF
CDR3nt: TGTGCCAGCTCACCAGAAAGATCAGGGGGCACTGAAGCTTTCTTT

j_gene: TRBJ2-3
abundance: NA
d_gene: NA
v_gene: TRBV2
CDR3aa: CASSPQGPGNTDTQYF
CDR3nt: TGTGCCAGCAGCCCACAGGGACCGGGGAACACAGATACGCAGTATTTT

j_gene: TRBJ2-7
abundance: NA
d_gene: TRBD1
v_gene: TRBV15
CDR3aa: CATSRDRQGTYEQYF
CDR3nt: TGTGCCACCAGCAGAGATAGACAGGGCACCTACGAGCAGTACTTC

j_gene: TRBJ2-2
abundance: NA
d_gene: NA
v_gene: TRBV7-6
CDR3aa: CASSLARQGTGELFF
CDR3nt: TGTGCCAGCAGCTTAGCGCGGCAGGGGACCGGGGAGCTGTTTTTT

j_gene: TRBJ2-2
abundance: NA
d_gene: NA
v_gene: TRBV5-1
CDR3aa: CASSLGDMETGELFF
CDR3nt: TGCGCCAGCAGCTTGGGGGACATGGAAACCGGGGAGCTGTTTTTT

j_gene: TRBJ1-1
abundance: NA
d_gene: NA
v_gene: TRBV10-2
CDR3aa: CASSPGKWTEAFF
CDR3nt: TGCGCCAGCAGTCCGGGGAAATGGACTGAAGCTTTCTTT

j_gene: TRBJ1-4
abundance: NA
d_gene: TRBD1
v_gene: TRBV5-4
CDR3aa: CASSLGTGSIEKLFF
CDR3nt: TGTGCCAGCAGCCTCGGGACAGGGAGCATCGAAAAACTGTTTTTT

j_gene: TRBJ1-1
abundance: NA
d_gene: NA
v_gene: TRBV2
CDR3aa: CASSVQVAEAFF
CDR3nt: TGTGCCAGCAGTGTACAGGTGGCTGAAGCTTTCTTT

j_gene: TRBJ2-5
abundance: NA
d_gene: TRBD2
v_gene: TRBV4-1
CDR3aa: CASSQVGREETQYF
CDR3nt: TGCGCCAGCAGCCAAGTAGGGCGGGAGGAGACCCAGTACTTC

j_gene: TRBJ1-6
abundance: few
d_gene: NA
v_gene: TRBV19
CDR3aa: CASSIARGQRHSPLHF
CDR3nt: TGTGCCAGTAGTATAGCGCGAGGACAGAGGCATTCACCCCTCCACTTT

j_gene: TRBJ1-6
abundance: few
d_gene: NA
v_gene: TRBV7-2
CDR3aa: CASSLTRGSSYNSPLHF
CDR3nt: TGTGCCAGCAGCCTGACACGTGGAAGCTCCTATAATTCACCCCTCCACTTT

j_gene: TRBJ2-1
abundance: NA
d_gene: NA
v_gene: TRBV27
CDR3aa: CASISGAGVDNEQFF
CDR3nt: TGTGCCAGCATTTCGGGGGCGGGAGTTGACAATGAGCAGTTCTTC

j_gene: TRBJ1-1
abundance: NA
d_gene: NA
v_gene: TRBV6-6
CDR3aa: CASSVGAGESEAFF
CDR3nt: TGTGCCAGCAGTGTAGGGGCAGGGGAATCTGAAGCTTTCTTT

j_gene: TRBJ2-1
abundance: NA
d_gene: NA
v_gene: TRBV7-6
CDR3aa: CASSAGQSSYNEQFF
CDR3nt: TGTGCCAGCAGCGCAGGACAGAGCTCCTACAATGAGCAGTTCTTC

j_gene: TRBJ2-7
abundance: NA
d_gene: NA
v_gene: TRBV28
CDR3aa: CASSPLGGFLRSYEQYF
CDR3nt: TGTGCCAGCAGCCCCCTCGGGGGTTTTCTTCGCTCCTACGAGCAGTACTTC

j_gene: TRBJ1-4
abundance: NA
d_gene: NA
v_gene: TRBV28
CDR3aa: CASSPDTLLWKLFF
CDR3nt: TGTGCCAGCAGTCCTGACACCCTCCTGTGGAAACTGTTTTTT

j_gene: TRBJ1-6
abundance: few
d_gene: NA
v_gene: TRBV3-1/TRBV3-2
CDR3aa: CASSQLPSGSYNSPLHF
CDR3nt: TGTGCCAGCAGCCAATTGCCTTCCGGGTCCTATAATTCACCCCTCCACTTT

j_gene: TRBJ2-3
abundance: NA
d_gene: TRBD2
v_gene: TRBV7-2
CDR3aa: CASSPGGPTDTQYF
CDR3nt: TGTGCCAGCAGCCCGGGAGGGCCCACAGATACGCAGTATTTT

j_gene: TRBJ1-3
abundance: NA
d_gene: NA
v_gene: TRBV3-1/TRBV3-2
CDR3aa: CASSQTGTGNTIYF
CDR3nt: TGTGCCAGCAGCCAGACAGGCACTGGAAACACCATATATTTT

j_gene: TRBJ2-7
abundance: NA
d_gene: NA
v_gene: TRBV7-2
CDR3aa: CASSLGAYYEQYF
CDR3nt: TGTGCCAGCAGCCTAGGAGCTTACTACGAGCAGTACTTC

j_gene: TRBJ2-5
abundance: NA
d_gene: TRBD2
v_gene: TRBV5-1
CDR3aa: CASSTGTSGETQYF
CDR3nt: TGCGCCAGCAGCACCGGGACTAGCGGAGAGACCCAGTACTTC

j_gene: TRBJ2-1
abundance: NA
d_gene: NA
v_gene: TRBV27
CDR3aa: CASSLRGFSYNEQFF
CDR3nt: TGTGCCAGCAGTTTAAGGGGTTTCTCCTACAATGAGCAGTTCTTC

j_gene: TRBJ2-7
abundance: NA
d_gene: TRBD2
v_gene: TRBV6-1
CDR3aa: CASSEVGAGGSYEQYF
CDR3nt: TGTGCCAGCAGTGAAGTCGGGGCGGGAGGATCCTACGAGCAGTACTTC

j_gene: TRBJ1-2
abundance: NA
d_gene: TRBD1
v_gene: TRBV6-5
CDR3aa: CASSPDRVNYGYTF
CDR3nt: TGTGCCAGCAGCCCCGACAGGGTCAACTATGGCTACACCTTC